This T cell receptor beta chain emerged from a study of T cells in localized non-small cell lung cancer. TCRdb's table, derived via immunoSEQ multiplex PCR, lists solely in-frame clones and lacks some. The sample includes about 2,800 clones, approximately 24% of them seen just once. Study outcomes and limitations: Greater blood T cell density accompanied longer overall survival. Sequencing involved a lone tumor region, leaving heterogeneity possible. Appearances in adjacent lung were noted for a median 57 of the top 100 tumor clones. In uninvolved adjacent lung, T cell clonality reached its highest value, exceeding tumor.

Turning to this clone: Antigen: not known.

J lost 6 bases, V lost 4 bases, and 9 bases had no gene match. The CDR3 spans 15 residues. From germline, CDR1 is SGHRS and CDR2 YFSETQ. The receptor comes from a man aged 35 to 70 with stage I squamous cell lung carcinoma. The chain uses TRBV5-1 and TRBJ2-1; 8 bases align to TRBD1. Specimen: lung tumor tissue, collected before any cancer treatment. CDR3 in amino acids: CASSPLTGAGNEQFF. For the CDR3, the DNA is TGCGCCAGCAGCCCATTGACAGGGGCAGGCAATGAGCAGTTCTTC.